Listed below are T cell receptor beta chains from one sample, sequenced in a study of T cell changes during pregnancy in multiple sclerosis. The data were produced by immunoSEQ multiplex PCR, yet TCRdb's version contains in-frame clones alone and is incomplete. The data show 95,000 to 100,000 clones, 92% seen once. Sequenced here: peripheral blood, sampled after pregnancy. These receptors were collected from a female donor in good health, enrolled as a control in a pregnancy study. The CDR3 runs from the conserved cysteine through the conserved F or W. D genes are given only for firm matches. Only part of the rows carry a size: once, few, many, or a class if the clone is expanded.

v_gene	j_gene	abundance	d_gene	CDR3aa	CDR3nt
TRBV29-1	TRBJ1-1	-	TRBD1	CSAVTGTNTEAFF	TGCAGCGCTGTGACAGGGACGAACACTGAAGCTTTCTTT
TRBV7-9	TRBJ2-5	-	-	CASSLSPETQYF	TGTGCCAGCAGCTTATCCCCGGAGACCCAGTACTTC
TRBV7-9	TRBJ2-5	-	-	CASSPAVHDPQETQYF	TGTGCCAGCAGCCCCGCGGTCCACGATCCACAAGAGACCCAGTACTTC
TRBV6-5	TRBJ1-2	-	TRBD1	CASSSTGTGDYGYTF	TGTGCCAGCAGTTCTACCGGGACAGGGGACTATGGCTACACCTTC
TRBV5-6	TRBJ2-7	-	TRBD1	CASSSGTGQYEQYF	TGTGCCAGCAGCTCCGGGACAGGGCAGTACGAGCAGTACTTC
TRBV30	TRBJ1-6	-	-	CAWTTDSNNSPLHF	TGTGCCTGGACTACGGACAGCAATAATTCACCCCTCCACTTT
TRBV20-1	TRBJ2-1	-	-	CSARQNNEQFF	TGCAGTGCTAGACAGAACAATGAGCAGTTCTTC
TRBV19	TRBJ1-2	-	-	CASNQIQGYGYTF	TGTGCCAGTAACCAAATCCAGGGCTATGGCTACACCTTC
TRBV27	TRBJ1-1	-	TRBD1	CASSLSGQGKHTEAFF	TGTGCCAGCAGTTTATCGGGACAGGGAAAACACACTGAAGCTTTCTTT
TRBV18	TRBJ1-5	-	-	CASSPEGSGNQPQHF	TGTGCCAGCTCACCGGAGGGATCGGGCAATCAGCCCCAGCATTTT
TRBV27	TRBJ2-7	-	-	CASGSVADYEQYF	TGTGCCAGCGGTTCAGTCGCGGACTACGAGCAGTACTTC
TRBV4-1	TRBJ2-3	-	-	CASSLLTSTDTQYF	TGCGCCAGCAGCCTCCTTACTAGCACAGATACGCAGTATTTT
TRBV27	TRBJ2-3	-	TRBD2	CASSLPTTSGREHSTDTQYF	TGTGCCAGCAGTCTCCCGACTACTAGCGGGAGGGAACATAGCACAGATACGCAGTATTTT
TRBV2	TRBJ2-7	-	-	CASRLLGGATHEQYF	TGTGCCAGCAGATTGCTGGGCGGGGCGACGCACGAGCAGTACTTC
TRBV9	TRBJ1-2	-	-	CAGADGYTF	TGTGCCGGGGCCGACGGCTACACCTTC
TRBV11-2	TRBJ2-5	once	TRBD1	CASSHTQGSGETQYF	TGTGCCAGCAGCCATACACAGGGGTCAGGGGAGACCCAGTACTTC
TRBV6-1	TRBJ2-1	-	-	CASSEELSPYNEQFF	TGTGCCAGCAGTGAAGAACTGTCCCCCTACAATGAGCAGTTCTTC
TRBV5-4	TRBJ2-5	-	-	CASSFEGGGETQYF	TGTGCCAGCAGCTTCGAGGGAGGCGGAGAGACCCAGTACTTC
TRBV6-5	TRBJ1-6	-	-	CASRPGGIRSPLHF	TGTGCCAGCAGGCCGGGAGGAATAAGGTCACCCCTCCACTTT
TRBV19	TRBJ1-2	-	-	CATNRPGGAHMYTF	TGTGCCACAAACCGCCCGGGGGGGGCGCATATGTACACCTTC
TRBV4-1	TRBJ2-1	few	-	CASSHTRSEQFF	TGCGCCAGCAGCCATACTAGGAGTGAGCAGTTCTTC
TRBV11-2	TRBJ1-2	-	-	CASSLEPSSEGYTF	TGTGCCAGCAGCTTAGAACCTTCGTCGGAGGGCTACACCTTC
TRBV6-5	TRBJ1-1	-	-	CASSYSQGLNTEAFF	TGTGCCAGCAGTTACTCGCAGGGATTGAACACTGAAGCTTTCTTT
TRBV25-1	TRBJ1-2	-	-	CASSELAGHYGYTF	TGTGCCAGCAGTGAATTAGCAGGGCACTATGGCTACACCTTC
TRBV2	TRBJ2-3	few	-	CASSADYTDTQYF	TGTGCCAGCAGTGCTGACTACACAGATACGCAGTATTTT
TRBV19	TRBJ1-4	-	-	CASSQQLATNEKLFF	TGTGCCAGTAGTCAACAGCTTGCAACTAATGAAAAACTGTTTTTT
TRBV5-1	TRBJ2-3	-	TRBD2	CASSLGLAGGADTQYF	TGCGCCAGCAGCTTGGGGCTAGCGGGAGGGGCAGATACGCAGTATTTT
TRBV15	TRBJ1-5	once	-	CATSTDNYSNQPQHF	TGTGCCACCAGCACAGATAATTATAGCAATCAGCCCCAGCATTTT
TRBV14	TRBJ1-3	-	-	CASSQAGLAGYF	TGTGCCAGCAGCCAAGCGGGTCTCGCCGGGTATTTT
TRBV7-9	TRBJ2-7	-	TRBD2	CASSFWKGGNEQYF	TGTGCCAGCAGCTTTTGGAAGGGAGGGAACGAGCAGTACTTC
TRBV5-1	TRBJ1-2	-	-	CASNSQGDYGYTF	TGCGCCAGCAATTCGCAGGGCGACTATGGCTACACCTTC
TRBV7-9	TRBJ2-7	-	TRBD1	CASSRQGGDEQYF	TGTGCCAGCAGCCGACAGGGGGGGGACGAGCAGTACTTC